This T cell receptor beta chain derives from a study of T cell changes during pregnancy in multiple sclerosis. The table came from immunoSEQ multiplex PCR; TCRdb's copy has only in-frame clones and leaves some out. Of tens of thousands of clones in the sample, 90% to 95% were seen once. The trim removed 2 bases at V and 5 bases at J, leaving 3 bases unmatched. CDR1 is LNHNV and CDR2 is YYDKDF in the germline V gene (reference sequence). The CDR3 is made up of 15 amino acids. The V call is TRBV15, the J call TRBJ2-2; the match to TRBD1 covers 9 bases. The source was peripheral blood, collected after pregnancy. This clonotype was sampled from a female donor in good health, enrolled as a control in a pregnancy study. The CDR3 bases are TGTGCCACCAGCAGAAACAGGGGGCAAACCGGGGAGCTGTTTTTT. This encodes CATSRNRGQTGELFF. Based on the CDR3 plus reference TRBV15 and TRBJ2-2, the full variable domain is DAMVIQNPRYQVTQFGKPVTLSCSQTLNHNVMYWYQQKSSQAPKLLFHYYDKDFNNEADTPDNFQSRRPNTSFCFLDIRSPGLGDTAMYLCATSRNRGQTGELFFGEGSRLTVL.